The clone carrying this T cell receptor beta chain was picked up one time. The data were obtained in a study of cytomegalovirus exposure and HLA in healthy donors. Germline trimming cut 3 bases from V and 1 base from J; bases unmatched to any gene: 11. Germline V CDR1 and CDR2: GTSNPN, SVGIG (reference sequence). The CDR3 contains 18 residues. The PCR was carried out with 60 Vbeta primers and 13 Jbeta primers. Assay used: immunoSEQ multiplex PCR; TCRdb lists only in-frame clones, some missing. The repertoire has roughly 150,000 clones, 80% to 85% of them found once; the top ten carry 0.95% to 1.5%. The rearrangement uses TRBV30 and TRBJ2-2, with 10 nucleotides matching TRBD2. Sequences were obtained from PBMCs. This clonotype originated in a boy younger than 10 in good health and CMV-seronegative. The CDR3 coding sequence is TGTGCCTGGAGGCTACCGGGACTAGCGCCTGAGAACACCGGGGAGCTGTTTTTT. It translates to CAWRLPGLAPENTGELFF.